The 13 T cell receptor beta chains below all came from one sample that was sequenced in a study of blood T cell repertoires in COVID-19. Assay used: immunoSEQ multiplex PCR; TCRdb lists only in-frame clones, some missing. Of about 98,000 clones in the sample, more than 75% are singletons; the top ten hold more than 15%. The sequenced material came from peripheral blood. Every receptor here comes from a man at least 80 years old with acute or convalescent COVID-19.

The sample holds one count of this clone. V is TRBV23-1 and J is TRBJ2-3; tentative D call: TRBD2 (7 bases). TRBV23-1 is labeled an ORF, and its function is uncertain. Deletions cut 0 bases from V and 2 bases from J, with 12 bases between. The CDR3 consists of 16 residues. CDR3 region: CASSQSVRGATDTQYF. The CDR3 coding sequence is TGCGCCAGCAGTCAATCGGTACGGGGGGCCACAGATACGCAGTATTTT.

The V and J genes are TRBV7-2 and TRBJ1-5, with no clear D. The CDR3 totals 14 residues. CDR1 and CDR2 from the germline V gene are SGHTA and FQGNSA. Deletions cut 2 bases from V and 2 bases from J, with 7 bases between. The CDR3 reads CASSLSGGNQPQHF. CDR3 DNA sequence: TGTGCCAGCAGCTTATCCGGGGGCAATCAGCCCCAGCATTTT. Full variable domain (outside the CDR3, taken from reference TRBV7-2 and TRBJ1-5): GAGVSQSPSNKVTEKGKDVELRCDPISGHTALYWYRQSLGQGLEFLIYFQGNSAPDKSGLPSDRFSAERTGGSVSTLTIQRTQQEDSAVYLCASSLSGGNQPQHFGDGTRLSIL.

V and J are TRBV4-3 and TRBJ2-3; TRBD1 might be the D (5 bases). The germline CDR1 and CDR2 sequences are LGHNA and YSLEER. This CDR3 is 15 amino acids long. The V and J ends lost 3 bases and 6 bases respectively, with 16 bases between them. The CDR3 DNA reads TGCGCCAGCAGCCAGGTGGAAGGGGCAGGGGATACGCAGTATTTT. Its translation is CASSQVEGAGDTQYF.

This clone has a single count. Mismatch with germline at one junction end may stem from a read error. V and J are TRBV27 and TRBJ2-1; 10 bases are a match to TRBD2. Germline-derived CDR1 and CDR2 are MNHEY and SMNVEV (reference sequence). CDR3 length: 15 amino acids. For the CDR3, the DNA is TGTGCCAGCACTTTAAGCACTAGCGGGATCGGTGAGCAGTTCTTC. It translates to CASTLSTSGIGEQFF.

J is TRBJ2-1 and V is TRBV29-1; 9 bases align to TRBD2. V shed 5 bases and J 7 bases; nucleotides not matched to a gene: 6. The CDR3 runs 13 residues. Germline values: CDR1 SQVTM, CDR2 ANQGSEA. CDR3 in amino acids: CSVHGGRANEQFF. The CDR3 nucleotides are TGCAGCGTTCACGGCGGGAGGGCGAATGAGCAGTTCTTC.

The rearrangement links TRBV7-2 to TRBJ2-1; possible D gene TRBD2, 5 bases. Trimming took 3 bases from V and 4 from J, leaving 7 bases between them. This CDR3 contains 13 residues. Germline lookup yields CDR1 SGHTA and CDR2 FQGNSA. The CDR3, as DNA: TGTGCCAGCAGCTTTGGACTTTACAATGAGCAGTTCTTC. Encoded protein: CASSFGLYNEQFF.

The CDR3 DNA reads as TGTGCCAGCAGCCCGCCGGGACAGAAGCGGGGGAAGGCCCAGTACTTC. Translation gives CASSPPGQKRGKAQYF. The chain is built from TRBV14 and TRBJ2-5; D is possibly TRBD2 (8 bases). The CDR3 has 16 amino acids. CDR1 and CDR2 from the germline V gene are SGHDN and FVKESK. V was clipped by 4 bases and J by 9 bases, with 24 bases between them.

The genes are TRBV5-1 and TRBJ1-4; D unclear. V was trimmed by 1 base and J by 0 bases, leaving 7 bases between them. Germline V lookup: CDR1 SGHRS, CDR2 YFSETQ. CDR3 length: 15 residues. In nucleotides, the CDR3 is TGCGCCAGCAGCTTGCCGGAGGCAACTAATGAAAAACTGTTTTTT. Protein product: CASSLPEATNEKLFF.

The chain is built from TRBV27 and TRBJ1-4; D is ambiguous. V lost 1 base and J lost 1, with 10 bases in between. This CDR3 comprises 16 residues. The germline V gene encodes CDR1 MNHEY and CDR2 SMNVEV (reference sequence). CDR3 in DNA: TGTGCCAGCAGTTTATGGGCACAAGGAACTAATGAAAAACTGTTTTTT. This sequence encodes CASSLWAQGTNEKLFF.

The chain uses TRBV27 and TRBJ2-7; 10 bases are a match to TRBD2. V dropped 8 bases and J dropped 1; count of bases not matched to a gene: 8. CDR3 length equals 15 residues. The germline CDR1 and CDR2 sequences are MNHEY and SMNVEV (reference sequence). The CDR3 DNA sequence: TGTGCCAGCTTTAGGGTAGCGGGAGGTTCCTACGAGCAGTACTTC. Amino acids: CASFRVAGGSYEQYF.

The chain employs TRBV5-1 and TRBJ1-1; TRBD1 matches at 8 bases. The V gene's germline CDR1 is SGHRS and CDR2 YFSETQ. The CDR3 runs to 14 residues. V lost 7 bases, J lost 1 base, and 6 bases stayed unmatched. The CDR3 sequence: CASVGQGGNTEAFF. DNA of the CDR3: TGCGCCAGCGTCGGACAGGGAGGGAACACTGAAGCTTTCTTT.

The rearrangement joins TRBV6-2 or TRBV6-3 to TRBJ2-1, with 9 bases lining up with TRBD1. Trimming cost V 3 bases and J 10 bases; bases outside gene matches: 16. The CDR3 extends over 17 amino acids. Germline V gene data show CDR1 as MNHEY and CDR2 as SVGEGT. CDR3 DNA sequence: TGTGCCAGCAGTTATAAAGGGAAAACAGGGGGCATTAGGGAGCAGTTCTTC. Amino acid sequence: CASSYKGKTGGIREQFF.

The CDR3 bases are TGTGCCAGCAGTTACGGTGGCGGGCTAGCGGGAGGCAATGAGCAGTTCTTC. Its protein is CASSYGGGLAGGNEQFF. The chain joins TRBV6-2 or TRBV6-3 to TRBJ2-1, with TRBD2 matching over 11 bases. The CDR3 has 17 residues. Germline V gene sequence: CDR1 MNHEY, CDR2 SVGEGT. The junction had 9 bases not matched to a gene; V was cut back by 2 bases and J by 6 bases.